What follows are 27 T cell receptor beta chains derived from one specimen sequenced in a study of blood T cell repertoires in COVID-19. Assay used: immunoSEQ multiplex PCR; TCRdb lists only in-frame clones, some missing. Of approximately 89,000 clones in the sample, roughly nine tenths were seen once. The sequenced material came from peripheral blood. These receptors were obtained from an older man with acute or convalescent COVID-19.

The CDR3: CASSQDRGGTDTQYF. The CDR3 DNA is TGTGCCAGCAGCCAAGACAGGGGCGGCACAGATACGCAGTATTTT. V usage is TRBV2 and J usage is TRBJ2-3, with 8 bases lining up with TRBD1. CDR3 length: 15 amino acids. Germline CDR1 SNHLY, CDR2 FYNNEI. The V and J ends lost 6 bases and 1 base, in that order; junction bases with no gene match: 6.

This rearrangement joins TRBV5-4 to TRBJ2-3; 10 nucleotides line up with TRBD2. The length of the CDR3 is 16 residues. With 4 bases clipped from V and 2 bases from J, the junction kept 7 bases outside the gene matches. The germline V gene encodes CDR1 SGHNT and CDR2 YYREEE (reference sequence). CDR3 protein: CASSTYSGGNTDTQYF. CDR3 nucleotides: TGTGCCAGCAGCACGTATAGCGGGGGGAACACAGATACGCAGTATTTT.

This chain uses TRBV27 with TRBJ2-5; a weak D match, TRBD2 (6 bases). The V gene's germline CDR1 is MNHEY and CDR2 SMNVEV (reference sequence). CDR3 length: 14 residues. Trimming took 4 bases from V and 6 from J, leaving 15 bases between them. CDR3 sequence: CASSSTPGRKTQYF. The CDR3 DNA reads TGTGCCAGCAGTTCAACCCCAGGGAGGAAGACCCAGTACTTC.

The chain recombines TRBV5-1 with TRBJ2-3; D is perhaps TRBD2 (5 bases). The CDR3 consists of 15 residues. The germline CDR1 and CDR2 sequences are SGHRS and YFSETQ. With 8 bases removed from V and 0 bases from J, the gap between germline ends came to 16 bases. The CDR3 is CASRSSPASTDTQYF. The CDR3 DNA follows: TGCGCCAGTCGATCTAGCCCAGCTAGCACAGATACGCAGTATTTT.

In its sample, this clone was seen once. In DNA form, the CDR3 reads TGTGCCAGCAGCCTCAACAGGGGGCAGGGCACTGAAGCTTTCTTT. Protein sequence: CASSLNRGQGTEAFF. The chain carries TRBV3-1 (or the pseudogene TRBV3-2) and TRBJ1-1; 9 bases map to TRBD1. The CDR3 runs 15 residues. Germline-derived CDR1 and CDR2 are LGHDT and YNNKEL (reference sequence). V trimming: 4 bases; J trimming: 4 bases; junction bases outside the gene matches: 7.

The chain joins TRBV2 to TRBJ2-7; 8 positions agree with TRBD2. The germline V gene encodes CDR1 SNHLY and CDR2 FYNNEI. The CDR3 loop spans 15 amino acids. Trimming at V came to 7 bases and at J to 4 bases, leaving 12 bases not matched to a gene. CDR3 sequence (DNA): TGTGCCAGCAAGGTGGGCGGGGGGCTTACTTACGAGCAGTACGTC. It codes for CASKVGGGLTYEQYV.

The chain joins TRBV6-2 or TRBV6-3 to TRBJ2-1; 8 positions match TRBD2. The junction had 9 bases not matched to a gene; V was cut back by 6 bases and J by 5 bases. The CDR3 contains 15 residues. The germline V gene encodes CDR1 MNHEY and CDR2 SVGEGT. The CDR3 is CASSRSGGINNEQFF. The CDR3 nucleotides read TGTGCCAGCAGCCGCTCGGGGGGGATTAACAATGAGCAGTTCTTC.

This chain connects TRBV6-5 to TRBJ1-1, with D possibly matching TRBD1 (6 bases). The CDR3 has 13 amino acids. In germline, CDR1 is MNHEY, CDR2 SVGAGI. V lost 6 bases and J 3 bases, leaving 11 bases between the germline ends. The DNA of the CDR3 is TGTGCCAGCAGCCTACAGGGATACACTGAAGCTTTCTTT. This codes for CASSLQGYTEAFF.

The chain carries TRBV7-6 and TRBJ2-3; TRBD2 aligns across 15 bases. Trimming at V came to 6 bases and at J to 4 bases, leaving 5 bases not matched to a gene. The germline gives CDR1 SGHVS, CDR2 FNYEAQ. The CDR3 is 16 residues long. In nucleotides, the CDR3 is TGTGCCAGCAGAAAAGGACTAGCGGGGGGGGCAGATACGCAGTATTTT. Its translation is CASRKGLAGGADTQYF. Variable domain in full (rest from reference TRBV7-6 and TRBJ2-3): GAGVSQSPRYKVTKRGQDVALRCDPISGHVSLYWYRQALGQGPEFLTYFNYEAQQDKSGLPNDRFSAERPEGSISTLTIQRTEQRDSAMYRCASRKGLAGGADTQYFGPGTRLTVL.

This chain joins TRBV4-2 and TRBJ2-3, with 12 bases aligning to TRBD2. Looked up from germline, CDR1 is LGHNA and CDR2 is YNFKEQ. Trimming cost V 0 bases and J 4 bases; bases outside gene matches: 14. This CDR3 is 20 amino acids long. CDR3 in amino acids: CASSQEGLEASGGAPDTQYF. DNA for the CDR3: TGTGCCAGCAGCCAAGAAGGTCTCGAGGCTAGCGGGGGGGCCCCAGATACGCAGTATTTT.

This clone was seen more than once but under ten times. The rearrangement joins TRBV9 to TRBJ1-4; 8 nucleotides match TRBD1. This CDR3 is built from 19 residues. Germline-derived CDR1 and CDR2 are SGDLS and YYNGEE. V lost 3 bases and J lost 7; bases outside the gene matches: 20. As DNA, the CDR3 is TGTGCCAGCAGCGCTCCCGGACAGGGATCCGTCTTTACCCCTGAAAAACTGTTTTTT. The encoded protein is CASSAPGQGSVFTPEKLFF.

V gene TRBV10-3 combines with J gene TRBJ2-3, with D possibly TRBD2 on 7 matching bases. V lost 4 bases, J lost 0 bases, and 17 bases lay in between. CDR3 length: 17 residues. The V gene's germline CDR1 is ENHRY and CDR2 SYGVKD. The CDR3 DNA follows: TGTGCCATCAGTGCAGTCGGGGCGGGGGCTAGCACAGATACGCAGTATTTT. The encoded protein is CAISAVGAGASTDTQYF.

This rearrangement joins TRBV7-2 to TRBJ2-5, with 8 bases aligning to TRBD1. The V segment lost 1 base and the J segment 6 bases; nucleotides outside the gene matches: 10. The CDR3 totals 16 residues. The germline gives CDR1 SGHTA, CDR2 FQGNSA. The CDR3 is CASSLGQGAVSKTQYF. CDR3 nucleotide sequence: TGTGCCAGCAGCTTAGGTCAGGGGGCGGTATCAAAGACCCAGTACTTC.

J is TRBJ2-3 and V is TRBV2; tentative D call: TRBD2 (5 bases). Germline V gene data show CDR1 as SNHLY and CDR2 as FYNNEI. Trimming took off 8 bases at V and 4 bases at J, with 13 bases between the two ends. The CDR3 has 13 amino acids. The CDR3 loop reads CASGRGFSDTQYF. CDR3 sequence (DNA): TGTGCCAGCGGACGGGGTTTTTCAGATACGCAGTATTTT. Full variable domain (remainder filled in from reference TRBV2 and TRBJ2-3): EPEVTQTPSHQVTQMGQEVILRCVPISNHLYFYWYRQILGQKVEFLVSFYNNEISEKSEIFDDQFSVERPDGSNFTLKIRSTKLEDSAMYFCASGRGFSDTQYFGPGTRLTVL.

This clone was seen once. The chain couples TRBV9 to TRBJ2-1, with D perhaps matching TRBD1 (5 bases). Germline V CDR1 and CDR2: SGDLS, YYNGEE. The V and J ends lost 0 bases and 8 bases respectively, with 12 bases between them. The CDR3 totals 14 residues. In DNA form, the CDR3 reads TGTGCCAGCAGCGTAGGGGGCGGTGGGTATGAGCAGTTCTTC. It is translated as CASSVGGGGYEQFF.

The CDR3 reads CASTDRGGSPLHF. Written as DNA, the CDR3 is TGTGCCAGCACCGACAGGGGAGGGTCACCCCTCCACTTT. V usage is TRBV27 and J usage is TRBJ1-6, with TRBD1 matching over 8 bases. Trimming cost V 7 bases and J 10 bases; bases outside gene matches: 6. Germline loops: CDR1 MNHEY, CDR2 SMNVEV (reference sequence). The CDR3 is 13 amino acids.

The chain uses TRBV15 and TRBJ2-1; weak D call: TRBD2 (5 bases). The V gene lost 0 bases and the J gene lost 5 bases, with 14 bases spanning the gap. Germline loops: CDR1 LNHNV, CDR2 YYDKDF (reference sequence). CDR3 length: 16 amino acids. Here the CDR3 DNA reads TGTGCCACCAGCAGAGACCTCAACGTCGGGAACAATGAGCAGTTCTTC. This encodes CATSRDLNVGNNEQFF.

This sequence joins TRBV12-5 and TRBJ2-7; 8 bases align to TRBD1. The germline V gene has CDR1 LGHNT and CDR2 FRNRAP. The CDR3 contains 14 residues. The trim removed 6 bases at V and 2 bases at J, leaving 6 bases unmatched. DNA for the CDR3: TGTGCTAGTGGAAGGACAGGGTTACCCTACGAGCAGTACTTC. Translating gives CASGRTGLPYEQYF.

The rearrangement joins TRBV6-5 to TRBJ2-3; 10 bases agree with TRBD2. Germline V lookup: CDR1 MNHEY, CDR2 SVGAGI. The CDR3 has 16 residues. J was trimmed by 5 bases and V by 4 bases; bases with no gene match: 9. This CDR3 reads CASSWGTSGEGDTQYF. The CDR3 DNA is TGTGCCAGCAGTTGGGGTACTAGCGGGGAAGGAGATACGCAGTATTTT.

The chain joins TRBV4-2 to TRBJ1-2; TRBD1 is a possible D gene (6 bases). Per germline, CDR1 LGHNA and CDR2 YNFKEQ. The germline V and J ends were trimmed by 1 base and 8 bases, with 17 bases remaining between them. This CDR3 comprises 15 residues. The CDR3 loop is CASSQVESGVRGYTF. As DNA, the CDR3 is TGTGCCAGCAGCCAAGTCGAGTCAGGGGTCCGGGGCTACACCTTC.

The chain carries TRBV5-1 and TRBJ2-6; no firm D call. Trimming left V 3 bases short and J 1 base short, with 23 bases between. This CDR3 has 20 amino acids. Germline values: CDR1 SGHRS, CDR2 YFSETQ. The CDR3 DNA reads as TGCGCCAGCAGCTCACATGGTGGCAGGAACTTCATGTCTGGGGCCAACGTCCTGACTTTC. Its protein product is CASSSHGGRNFMSGANVLTF.

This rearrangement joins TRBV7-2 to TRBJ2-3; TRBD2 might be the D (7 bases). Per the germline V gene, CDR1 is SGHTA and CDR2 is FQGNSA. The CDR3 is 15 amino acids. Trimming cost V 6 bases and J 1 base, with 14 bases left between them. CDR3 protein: CASRAGGGGTDTQYF. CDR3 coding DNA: TGTGCCAGCAGGGCCGGCGGGGGCGGCACAGATACGCAGTATTTT. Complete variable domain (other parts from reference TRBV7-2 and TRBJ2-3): GAGVSQSPSNKVTEKGKDVELRCDPISGHTALYWYRQSLGQGLEFLIYFQGNSAPDKSGLPSDRFSAERTGGSVSTLTIQRTQQEDSAVYLCASRAGGGGTDTQYFGPGTRLTVL.

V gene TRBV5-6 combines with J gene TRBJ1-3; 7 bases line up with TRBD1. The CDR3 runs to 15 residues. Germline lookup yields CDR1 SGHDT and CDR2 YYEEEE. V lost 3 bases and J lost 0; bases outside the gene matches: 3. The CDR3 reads CASSSGGFSGNTIYF. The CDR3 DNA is TGTGCCAGCAGCTCAGGGGGGTTCTCTGGAAACACCATATATTTT.

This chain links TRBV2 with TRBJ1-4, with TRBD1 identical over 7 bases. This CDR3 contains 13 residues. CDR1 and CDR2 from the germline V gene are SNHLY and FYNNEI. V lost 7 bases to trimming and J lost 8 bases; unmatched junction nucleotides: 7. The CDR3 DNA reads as TGTGCCAGCACCAGGGGGGACGGCGAAAAACTGTTTTTT. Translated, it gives CASTRGDGEKLFF.

CDR3 in amino acids: CASSVATAGIGDTEAFF. CDR3 coding DNA: TGTGCCAGCAGCGTAGCTACGGCGGGAATAGGGGACACTGAAGCTTTCTTT. The rearrangement joins TRBV9 to TRBJ1-1; tentatively, D is TRBD1 (5 bases). The germline V gene has CDR1 SGDLS and CDR2 YYNGEE. V lost 0 bases and J 3 bases, leaving 18 bases between the germline ends. This CDR3 is 17 amino acids long.

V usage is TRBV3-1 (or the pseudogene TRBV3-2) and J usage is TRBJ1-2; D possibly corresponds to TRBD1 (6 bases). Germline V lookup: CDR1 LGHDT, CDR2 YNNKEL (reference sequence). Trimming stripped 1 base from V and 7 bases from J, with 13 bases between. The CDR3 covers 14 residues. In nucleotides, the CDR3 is TGTGCCAGCAGCCAAGGGCGGGGGGCTGGTGGCTACACCTTC. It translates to CASSQGRGAGGYTF.

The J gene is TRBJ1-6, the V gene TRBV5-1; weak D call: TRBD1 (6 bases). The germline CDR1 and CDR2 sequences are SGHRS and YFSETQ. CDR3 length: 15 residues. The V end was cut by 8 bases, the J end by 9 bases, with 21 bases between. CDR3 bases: TGCGCCAGTCGGACAGTCTCCACGGGGGGTTCACCCCTCCACTTT. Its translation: CASRTVSTGGSPLHF.